This T cell receptor beta chain was profiled in a study of OX40 agonist ivuxolimab in advanced cancers. Trimming left V 1 base short and J 8 bases short, with 11 bases between. This CDR3 spans 14 amino acids. Germline V gene data show CDR1 as SEHNR and CDR2 as FQNEAQ (reference sequence). Repertoires were generated with immunoSEQ multiplex PCR, while TCRdb's copy carries only in-frame clones and drops some. The top ten clones hold roughly a quarter of a sample with tens of thousands of clones, around 81% of them seen once. This sequence originates from an adult with an advanced solid tumor such as melanoma, head and neck, liver or kidney cancer. The gene calls are TRBV7-9 and TRBJ1-4, with no clear D. Here the sequenced sample was CD4+ or CD8+ T cells sorted from blood, taken in a trial of the OX40 agonist ivuxolimab. As DNA, the CDR3 is TGTGCCAGCAGCTTAGGGCCCGCACCAGAAAAACTGTTTTTT. Amino acids: CASSLGPAPEKLFF.